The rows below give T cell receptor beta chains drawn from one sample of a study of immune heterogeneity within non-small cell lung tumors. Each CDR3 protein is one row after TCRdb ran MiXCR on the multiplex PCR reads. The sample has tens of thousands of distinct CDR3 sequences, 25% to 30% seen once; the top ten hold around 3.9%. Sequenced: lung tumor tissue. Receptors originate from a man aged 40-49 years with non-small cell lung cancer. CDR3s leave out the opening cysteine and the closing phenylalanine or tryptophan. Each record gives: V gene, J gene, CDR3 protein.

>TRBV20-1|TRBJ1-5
SARGDPSQPQH
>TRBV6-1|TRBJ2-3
ASSSLDTQY
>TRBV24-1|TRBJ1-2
ATSDRVANYGYT
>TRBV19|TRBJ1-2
ASSIEGGYGYT
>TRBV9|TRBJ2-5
ASSRDRRLAGAGDQETQY
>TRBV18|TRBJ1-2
ASSSDRGDDYT
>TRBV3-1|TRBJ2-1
ASSQEKRENPFDEQF
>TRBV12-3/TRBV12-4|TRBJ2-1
ASSSPGLLSSYNEQF
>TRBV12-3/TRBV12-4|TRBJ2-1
ASSLQVLSYNEQF
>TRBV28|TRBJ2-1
ASTGMLGPLF
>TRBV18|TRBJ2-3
ASSPNRGDTQY
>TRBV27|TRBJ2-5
ASTGRGTQY
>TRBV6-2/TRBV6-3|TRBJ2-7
ASSREGAGLGEQY
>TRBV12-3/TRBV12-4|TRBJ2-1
ASSFKGDNEHF
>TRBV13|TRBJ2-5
ASSLRGLGTQY
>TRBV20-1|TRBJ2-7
SAGQRSYEQY
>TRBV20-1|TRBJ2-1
SAILAGGSSGNEQF
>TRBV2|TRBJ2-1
ASSEDWGLATNEQF
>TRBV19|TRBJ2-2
ASSNQGLAGNTGELF
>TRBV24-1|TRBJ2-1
ATSGVREGLSYNEQF
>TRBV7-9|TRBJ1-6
ASSLVDGNSPLH
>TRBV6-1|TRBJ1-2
ASSPVLGGGYT